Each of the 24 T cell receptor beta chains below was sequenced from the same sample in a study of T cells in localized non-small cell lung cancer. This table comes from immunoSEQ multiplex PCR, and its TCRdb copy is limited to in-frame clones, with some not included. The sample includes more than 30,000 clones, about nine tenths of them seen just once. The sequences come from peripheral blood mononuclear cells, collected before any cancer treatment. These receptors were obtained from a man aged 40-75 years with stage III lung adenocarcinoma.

The CDR3 region has the DNA TGCGCCAGCAGCCCCACGACAGCGGACACCGGGGAGCTGTTTTTT. Translation: CASSPTTADTGELFF. The V call is TRBV5-1, the J call TRBJ2-2; D may correspond to TRBD1 or TRBD2 (5 bases each). The CDR3 consists of 15 residues. Germline-derived CDR1 and CDR2 are SGHRS and YFSETQ. The V gene lost 4 bases and the J gene lost 3 bases, with 13 bases spanning the gap.

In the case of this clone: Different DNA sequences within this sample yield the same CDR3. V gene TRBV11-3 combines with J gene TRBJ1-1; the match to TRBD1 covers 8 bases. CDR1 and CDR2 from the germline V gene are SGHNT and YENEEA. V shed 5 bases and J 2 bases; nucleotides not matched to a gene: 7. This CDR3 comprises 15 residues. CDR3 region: CASSPGGTGNTEAFF. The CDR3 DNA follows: TGTGCCAGCAGCCCAGGGGGGACAGGCAACACTGAAGCTTTCTTT.

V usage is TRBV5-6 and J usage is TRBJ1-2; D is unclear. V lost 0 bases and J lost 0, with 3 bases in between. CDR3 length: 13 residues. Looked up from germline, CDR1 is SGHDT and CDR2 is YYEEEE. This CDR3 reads CASSLAANYGYTF. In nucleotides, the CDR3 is TGTGCCAGCAGCTTGGCAGCTAACTATGGCTACACCTTC.

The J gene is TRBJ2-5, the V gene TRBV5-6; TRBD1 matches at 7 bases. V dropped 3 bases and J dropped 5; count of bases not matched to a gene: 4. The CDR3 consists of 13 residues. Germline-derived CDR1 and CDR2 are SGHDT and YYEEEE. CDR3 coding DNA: TGTGCCAGCAGCTCAGGACAGGCTGAGACCCAGTACTTC. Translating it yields CASSSGQAETQYF.

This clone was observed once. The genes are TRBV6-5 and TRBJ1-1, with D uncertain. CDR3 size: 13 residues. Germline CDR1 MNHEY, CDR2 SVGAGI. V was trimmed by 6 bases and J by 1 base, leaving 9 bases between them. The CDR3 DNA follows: TGTGCCAGCAGATCGACAAGGAACACTGAAGCTTTCTTT. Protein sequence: CASRSTRNTEAFF.

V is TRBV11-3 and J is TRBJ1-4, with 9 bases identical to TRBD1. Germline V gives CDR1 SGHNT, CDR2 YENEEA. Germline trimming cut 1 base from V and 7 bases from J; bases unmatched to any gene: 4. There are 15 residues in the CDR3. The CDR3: CASSLVGTGPEKLFF. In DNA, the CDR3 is TGTGCCAGCAGCTTAGTGGGGACAGGGCCTGAAAAACTGTTTTTT. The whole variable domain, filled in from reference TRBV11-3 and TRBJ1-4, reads EAGVVQSPRYKIIEKKQPVAFWCNPISGHNTLYWYLQNLGQGPELLIRYENEEAVDDSQLPKDRFSAERLKGVDSTLKIQPAELGDSAVYLCASSLVGTGPEKLFFGSGTQLSVL.

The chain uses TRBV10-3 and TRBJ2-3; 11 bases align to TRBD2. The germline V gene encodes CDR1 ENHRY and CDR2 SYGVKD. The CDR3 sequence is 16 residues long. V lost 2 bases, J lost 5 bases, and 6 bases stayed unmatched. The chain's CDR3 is CAISEGLAGGQDTQYF. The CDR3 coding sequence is TGTGCCATCAGTGAGGGGTTAGCGGGGGGGCAAGATACGCAGTATTTT.

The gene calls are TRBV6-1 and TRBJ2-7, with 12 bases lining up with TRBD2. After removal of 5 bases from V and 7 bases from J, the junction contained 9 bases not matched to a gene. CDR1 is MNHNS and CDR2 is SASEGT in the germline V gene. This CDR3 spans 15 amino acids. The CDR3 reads CASSKSSGGALEQYF. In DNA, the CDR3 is TGTGCCAGCAGTAAATCTAGCGGGGGGGCCCTAGAGCAGTACTTC.

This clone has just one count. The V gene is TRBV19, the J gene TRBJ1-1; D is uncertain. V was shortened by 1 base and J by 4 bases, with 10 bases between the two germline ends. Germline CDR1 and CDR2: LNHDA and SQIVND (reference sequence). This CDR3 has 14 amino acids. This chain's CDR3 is CASSIAAEATEAFF. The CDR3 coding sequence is TGTGCCAGTAGTATAGCGGCGGAAGCCACTGAAGCTTTCTTT.

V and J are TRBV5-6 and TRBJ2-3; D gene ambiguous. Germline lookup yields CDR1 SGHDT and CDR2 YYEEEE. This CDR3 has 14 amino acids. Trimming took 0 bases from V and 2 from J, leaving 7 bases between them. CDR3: CASSLGSITDTQYF. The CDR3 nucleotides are TGTGCCAGCAGCTTGGGGTCGATCACAGATACGCAGTATTTT.

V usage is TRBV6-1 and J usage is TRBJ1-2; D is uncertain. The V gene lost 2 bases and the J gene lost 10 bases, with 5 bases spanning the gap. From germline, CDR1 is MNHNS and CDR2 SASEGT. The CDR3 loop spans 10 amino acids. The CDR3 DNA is TGTGCCAGCAGTGAATTGACCTACACCTTC. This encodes CASSELTYTF.

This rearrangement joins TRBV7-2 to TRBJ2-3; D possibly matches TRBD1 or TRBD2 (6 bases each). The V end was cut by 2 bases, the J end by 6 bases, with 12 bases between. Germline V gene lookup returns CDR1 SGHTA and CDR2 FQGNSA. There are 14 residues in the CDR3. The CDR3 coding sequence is TGTGCCAGCAGCTTATGGGGGGCCGTGGATACGCAGTATTTT. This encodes CASSLWGAVDTQYF.

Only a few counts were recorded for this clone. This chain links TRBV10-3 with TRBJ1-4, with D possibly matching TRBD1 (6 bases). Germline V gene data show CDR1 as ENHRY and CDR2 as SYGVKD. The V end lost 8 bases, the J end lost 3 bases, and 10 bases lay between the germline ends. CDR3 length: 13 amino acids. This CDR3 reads CAIRGQPNEKLFF. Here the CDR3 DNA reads TGTGCCATCCGAGGACAGCCTAATGAAAAACTGTTTTTT.

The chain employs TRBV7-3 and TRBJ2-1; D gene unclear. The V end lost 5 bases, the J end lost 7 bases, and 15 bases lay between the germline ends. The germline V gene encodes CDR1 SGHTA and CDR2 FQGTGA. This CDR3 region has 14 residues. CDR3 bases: TGTGCCAGCAGCCCGGGCCCGAAAAAGAATGAGCAGTTCTTC. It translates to CASSPGPKKNEQFF.

CDR3 sequence: CASSLPGQGAGYTF. The DNA of the CDR3 is TGTGCCAGCAGTTTACCGGGACAGGGGGCTGGCTACACCTTC. The rearrangement joins TRBV28 to TRBJ1-2; 12 bases are shared with TRBD1. The V and J ends lost 2 bases and 7 bases, in that order; junction bases with no gene match: 2. CDR3 size: 14 residues. The V gene's germline CDR1 is MDHEN and CDR2 SYDVKM.

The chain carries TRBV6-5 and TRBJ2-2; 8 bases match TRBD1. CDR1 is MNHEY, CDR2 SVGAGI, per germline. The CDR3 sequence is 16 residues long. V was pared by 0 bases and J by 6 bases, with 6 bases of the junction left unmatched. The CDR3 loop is CASSYSGRGQSGELFF. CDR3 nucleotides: TGTGCCAGCAGTTACTCGGGCAGGGGGCAGTCCGGGGAGCTGTTTTTT.

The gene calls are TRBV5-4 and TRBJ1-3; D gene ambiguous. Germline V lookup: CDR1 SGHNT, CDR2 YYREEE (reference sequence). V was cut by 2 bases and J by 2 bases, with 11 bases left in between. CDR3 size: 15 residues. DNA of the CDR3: TGTGCCAGCAGCTTAGCGCCAGACCCTGGAAACACCATATATTTT. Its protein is CASSLAPDPGNTIYF.

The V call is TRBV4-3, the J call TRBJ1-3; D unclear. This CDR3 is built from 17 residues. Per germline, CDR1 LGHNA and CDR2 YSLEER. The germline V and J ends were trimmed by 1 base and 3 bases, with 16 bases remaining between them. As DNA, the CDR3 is TGCGCCAGCAGCCAAGCGGCCCTATCGTCCTATGGAAACACCATATATTTT. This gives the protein CASSQAALSSYGNTIYF.

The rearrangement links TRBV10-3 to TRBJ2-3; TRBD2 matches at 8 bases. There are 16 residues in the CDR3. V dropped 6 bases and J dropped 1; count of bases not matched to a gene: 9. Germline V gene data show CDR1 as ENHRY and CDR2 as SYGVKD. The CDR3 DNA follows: TGTGCCATCAGCAAACGACTAGCGTCTGGCACAGATACGCAGTATTTT. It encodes CAISKRLASGTDTQYF.

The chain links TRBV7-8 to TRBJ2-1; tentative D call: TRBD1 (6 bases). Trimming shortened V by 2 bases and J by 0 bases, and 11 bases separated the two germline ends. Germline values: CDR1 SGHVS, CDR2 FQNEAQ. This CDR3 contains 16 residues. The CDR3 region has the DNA TGTGCCAGCAGCTTAACAGGGAGAGGCTCCTACAATGAGCAGTTCTTC. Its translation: CASSLTGRGSYNEQFF.

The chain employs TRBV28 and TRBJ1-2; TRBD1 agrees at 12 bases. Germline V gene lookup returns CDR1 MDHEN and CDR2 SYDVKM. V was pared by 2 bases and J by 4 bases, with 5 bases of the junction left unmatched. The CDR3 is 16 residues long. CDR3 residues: CASSLPGQGAGYGYTF. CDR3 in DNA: TGTGCCAGCAGTTTACCGGGACAGGGGGCGGGCTATGGCTACACCTTC.

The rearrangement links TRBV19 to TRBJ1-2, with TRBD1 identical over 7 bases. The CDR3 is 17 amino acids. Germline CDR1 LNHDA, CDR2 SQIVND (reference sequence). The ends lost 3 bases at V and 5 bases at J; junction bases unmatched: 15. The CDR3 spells CASSMEGQLVLRYGYTF. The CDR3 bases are TGTGCCAGTAGTATGGAGGGACAGCTTGTCTTGAGGTATGGCTACACCTTC.

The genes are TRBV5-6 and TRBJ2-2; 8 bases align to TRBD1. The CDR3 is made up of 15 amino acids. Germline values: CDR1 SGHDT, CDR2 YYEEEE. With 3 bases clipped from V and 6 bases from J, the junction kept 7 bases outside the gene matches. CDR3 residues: CASSSSQGVSGELFF. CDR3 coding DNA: TGTGCCAGCAGCTCCTCACAGGGGGTTTCCGGGGAGCTGTTTTTT.

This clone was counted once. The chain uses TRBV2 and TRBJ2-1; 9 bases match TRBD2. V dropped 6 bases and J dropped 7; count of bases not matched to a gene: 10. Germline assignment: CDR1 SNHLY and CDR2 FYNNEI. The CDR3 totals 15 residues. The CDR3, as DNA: TGTGCCAGCAGCGGGACAGCCCTAGCGGGGAATGAGCAGTTCTTC. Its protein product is CASSGTALAGNEQFF.